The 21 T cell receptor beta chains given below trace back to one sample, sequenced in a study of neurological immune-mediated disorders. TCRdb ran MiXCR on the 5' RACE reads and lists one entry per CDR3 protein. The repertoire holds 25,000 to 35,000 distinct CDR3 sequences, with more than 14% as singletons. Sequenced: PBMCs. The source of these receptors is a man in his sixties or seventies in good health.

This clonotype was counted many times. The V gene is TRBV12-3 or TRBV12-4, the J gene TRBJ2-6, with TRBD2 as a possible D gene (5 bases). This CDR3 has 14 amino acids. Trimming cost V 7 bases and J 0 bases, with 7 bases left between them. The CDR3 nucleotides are TGTGCCAGCAAGGACTCCTCTGGGGCCAACGTCCTGACTTTC. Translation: CASKDSSGANVLTF.

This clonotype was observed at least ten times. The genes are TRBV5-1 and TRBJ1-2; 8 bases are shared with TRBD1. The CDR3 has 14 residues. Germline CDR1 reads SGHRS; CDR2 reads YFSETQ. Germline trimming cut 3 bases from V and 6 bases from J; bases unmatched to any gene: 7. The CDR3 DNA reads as TGCGCCAGCAGCTCCCAGGGGGCATCTAATGGCTACACCTTC. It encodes CASSSQGASNGYTF.

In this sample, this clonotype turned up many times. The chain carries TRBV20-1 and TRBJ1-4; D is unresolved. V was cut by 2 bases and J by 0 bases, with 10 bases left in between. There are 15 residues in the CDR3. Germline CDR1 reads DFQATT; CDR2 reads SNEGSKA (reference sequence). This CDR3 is CSARHLDATNEKLFF. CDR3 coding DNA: TGCAGTGCTAGACACCTTGATGCAACTAATGAAAAACTGTTTTTT.

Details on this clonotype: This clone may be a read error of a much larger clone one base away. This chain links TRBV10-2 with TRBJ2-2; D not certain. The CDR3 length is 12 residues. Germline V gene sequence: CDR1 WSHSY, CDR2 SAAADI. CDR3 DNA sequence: TGCGCCAGCAGTGAAAACAACGGGGAGCTGTTTTTT. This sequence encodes CASSENNGELFF.

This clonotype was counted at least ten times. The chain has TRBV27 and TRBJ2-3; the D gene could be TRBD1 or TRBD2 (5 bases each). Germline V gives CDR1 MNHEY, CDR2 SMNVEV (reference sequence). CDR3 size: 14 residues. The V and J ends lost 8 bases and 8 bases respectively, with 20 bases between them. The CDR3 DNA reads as TGTGCCAGCCATTCGGGACCCTTTCATGGTACGCAGTATTTT. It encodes CASHSGPFHGTQYF.

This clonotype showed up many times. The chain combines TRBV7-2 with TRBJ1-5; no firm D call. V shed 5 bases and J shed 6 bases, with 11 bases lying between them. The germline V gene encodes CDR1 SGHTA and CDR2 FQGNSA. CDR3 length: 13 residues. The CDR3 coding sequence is TGTGCCAGCAGCCGAAGCGACGGTCAGCCCCAGCATTTT. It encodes CASSRSDGQPQHF.

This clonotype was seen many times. The CDR3 nucleotides are TGTGCCAGCACCGGACAGGTCGGCGCTGAAGCTTTCTTT. It codes for CASTGQVGAEAFF. The V gene is TRBV12-3 or TRBV12-4, the J gene TRBJ1-1, with 7 bases aligning to TRBD1. CDR3 length: 13 residues. V lost 7 bases, J lost 6 bases, and 8 bases stayed unmatched.

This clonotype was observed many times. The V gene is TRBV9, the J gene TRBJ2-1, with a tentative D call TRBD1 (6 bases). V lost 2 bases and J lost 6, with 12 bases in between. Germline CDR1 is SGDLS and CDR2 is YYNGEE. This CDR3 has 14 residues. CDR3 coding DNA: TGTGCCAGCAGCGTTATAGGGACAACCAATGAGCAGTTCTTC. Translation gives CASSVIGTTNEQFF. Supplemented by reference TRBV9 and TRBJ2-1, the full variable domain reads DSGVTQTPKHLITATGQRVTLRCSPRSGDLSVYWYQQSLDQGLQFLIQYYNGEERAKGNILERFSAQQFPDLHSELNLSSLELGDSALYFCASSVIGTTNEQFFGPGTRLTVL.

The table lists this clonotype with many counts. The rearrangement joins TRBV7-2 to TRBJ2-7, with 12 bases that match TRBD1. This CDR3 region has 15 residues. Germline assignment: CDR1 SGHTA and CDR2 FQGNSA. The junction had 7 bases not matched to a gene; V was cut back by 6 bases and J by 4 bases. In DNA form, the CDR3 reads TGTGCCAGCAGTTCGGGACAGGGGGCGATGTACGAGCAGTACTTC. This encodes CASSSGQGAMYEQYF.

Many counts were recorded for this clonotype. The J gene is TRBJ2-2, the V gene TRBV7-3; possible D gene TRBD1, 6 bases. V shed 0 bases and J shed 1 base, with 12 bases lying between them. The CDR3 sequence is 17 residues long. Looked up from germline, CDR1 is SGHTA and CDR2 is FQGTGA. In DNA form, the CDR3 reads TGTGCCAGCAGCTTAACTACCGGGACATGGAACACCGGGGAGCTGTTTTTT. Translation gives CASSLTTGTWNTGELFF.

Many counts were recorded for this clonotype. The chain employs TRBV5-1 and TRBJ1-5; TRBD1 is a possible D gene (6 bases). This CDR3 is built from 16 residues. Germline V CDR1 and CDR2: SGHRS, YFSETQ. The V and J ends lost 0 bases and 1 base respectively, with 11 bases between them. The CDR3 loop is CASSLEGGASNQPQHF. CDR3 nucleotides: TGCGCCAGCAGCTTGGAAGGGGGGGCAAGCAATCAGCCCCAGCATTTT.

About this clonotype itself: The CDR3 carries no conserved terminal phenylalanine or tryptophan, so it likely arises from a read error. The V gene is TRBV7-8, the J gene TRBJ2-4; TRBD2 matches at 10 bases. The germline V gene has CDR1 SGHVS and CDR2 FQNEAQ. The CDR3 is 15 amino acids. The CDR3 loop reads CTSSLAGLAGEIQYL. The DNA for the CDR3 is TGTACCAGCAGCTTAGCGGGGCTAGCGGGGGAGATTCAGTACTTA.

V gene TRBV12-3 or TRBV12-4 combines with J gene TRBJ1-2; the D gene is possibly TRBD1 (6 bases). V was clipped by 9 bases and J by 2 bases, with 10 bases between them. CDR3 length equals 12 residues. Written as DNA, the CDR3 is TGTGCCAGACGGGGGCAGAACTATGGCTACACCTTC. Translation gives CARRGQNYGYTF.

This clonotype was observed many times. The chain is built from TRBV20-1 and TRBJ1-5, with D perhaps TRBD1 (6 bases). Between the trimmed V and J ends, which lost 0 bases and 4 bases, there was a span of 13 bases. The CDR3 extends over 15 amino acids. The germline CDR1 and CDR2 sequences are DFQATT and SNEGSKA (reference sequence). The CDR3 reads CSARDPQGPNQPQHF. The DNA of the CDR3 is TGCAGTGCTAGAGACCCACAGGGACCAAATCAGCCCCAGCATTTT.

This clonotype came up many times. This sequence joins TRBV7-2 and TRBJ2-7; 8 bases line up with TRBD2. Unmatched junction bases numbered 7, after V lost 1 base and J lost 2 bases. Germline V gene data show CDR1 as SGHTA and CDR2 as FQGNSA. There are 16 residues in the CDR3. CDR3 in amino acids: CASSLEPLAATYEQYF. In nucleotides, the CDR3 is TGTGCCAGCAGCTTAGAACCACTAGCGGCCACCTACGAGCAGTACTTC.

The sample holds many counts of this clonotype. The CDR3 region is CASSHQGGEQYF. In nucleotides, the CDR3 is TGCGCCAGCAGCCACCAGGGCGGCGAGCAGTACTTC. The V gene is TRBV4-3, the J gene TRBJ2-7, with D perhaps TRBD1 (5 bases). Trimming shortened V by 3 bases and J by 6 bases, and 9 bases separated the two germline ends. Germline CDR1 reads LGHNA; CDR2 reads YSLEER. This CDR3 contains 12 residues.

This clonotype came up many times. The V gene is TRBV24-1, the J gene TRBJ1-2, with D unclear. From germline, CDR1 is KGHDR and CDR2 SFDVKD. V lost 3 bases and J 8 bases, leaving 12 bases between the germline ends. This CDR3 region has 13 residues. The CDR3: CATSDNGVDGYTF. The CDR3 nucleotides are TGTGCCACCAGTGATAACGGGGTCGACGGCTACACCTTC.

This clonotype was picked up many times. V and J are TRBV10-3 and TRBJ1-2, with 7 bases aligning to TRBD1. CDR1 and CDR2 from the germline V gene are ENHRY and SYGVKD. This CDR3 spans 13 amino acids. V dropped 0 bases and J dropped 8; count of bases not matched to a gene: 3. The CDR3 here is CAISESIGGGYTF. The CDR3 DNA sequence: TGTGCCATCAGTGAGTCGATAGGGGGCGGCTACACCTTC.

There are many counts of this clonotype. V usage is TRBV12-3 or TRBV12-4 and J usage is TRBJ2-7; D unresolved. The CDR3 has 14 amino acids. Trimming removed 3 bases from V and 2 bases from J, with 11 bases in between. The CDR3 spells CASSFQDFAYEQYF. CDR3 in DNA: TGTGCCAGCAGTTTCCAGGATTTCGCCTACGAGCAGTACTTC.

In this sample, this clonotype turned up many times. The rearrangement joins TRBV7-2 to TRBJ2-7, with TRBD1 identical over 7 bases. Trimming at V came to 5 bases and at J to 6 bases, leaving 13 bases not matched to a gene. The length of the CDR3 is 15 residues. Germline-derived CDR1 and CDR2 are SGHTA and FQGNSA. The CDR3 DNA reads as TGTGCCAGCAGCCCCCCTAGGGGGCCTGATAGCGAGCAGTACTTC. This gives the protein CASSPPRGPDSEQYF.

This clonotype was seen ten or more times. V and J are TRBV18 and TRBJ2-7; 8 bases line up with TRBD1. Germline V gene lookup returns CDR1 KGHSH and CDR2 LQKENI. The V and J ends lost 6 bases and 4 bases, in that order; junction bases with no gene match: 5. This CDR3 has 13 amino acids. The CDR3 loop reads CASSYGQGYEQYF. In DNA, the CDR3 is TGTGCCAGCTCTTACGGACAGGGTTACGAGCAGTACTTC.